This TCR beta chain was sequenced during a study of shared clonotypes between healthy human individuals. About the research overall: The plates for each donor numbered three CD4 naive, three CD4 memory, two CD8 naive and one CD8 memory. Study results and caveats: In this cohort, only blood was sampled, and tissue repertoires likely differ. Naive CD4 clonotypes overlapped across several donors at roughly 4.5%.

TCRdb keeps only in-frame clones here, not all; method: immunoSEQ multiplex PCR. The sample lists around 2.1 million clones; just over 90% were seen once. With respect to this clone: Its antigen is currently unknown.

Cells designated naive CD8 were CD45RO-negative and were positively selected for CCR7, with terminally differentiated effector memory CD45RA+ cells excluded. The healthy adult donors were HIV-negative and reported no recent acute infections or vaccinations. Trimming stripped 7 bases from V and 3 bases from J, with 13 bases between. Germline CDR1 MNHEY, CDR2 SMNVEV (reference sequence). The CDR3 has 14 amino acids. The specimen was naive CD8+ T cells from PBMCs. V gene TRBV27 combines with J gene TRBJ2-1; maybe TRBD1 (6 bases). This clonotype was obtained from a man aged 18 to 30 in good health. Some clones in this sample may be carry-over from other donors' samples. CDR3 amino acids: CASTSGTSYNEQFF. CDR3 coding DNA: TGTGCCAGCACCTCCGGGACAAGCTACAATGAGCAGTTCTTC.